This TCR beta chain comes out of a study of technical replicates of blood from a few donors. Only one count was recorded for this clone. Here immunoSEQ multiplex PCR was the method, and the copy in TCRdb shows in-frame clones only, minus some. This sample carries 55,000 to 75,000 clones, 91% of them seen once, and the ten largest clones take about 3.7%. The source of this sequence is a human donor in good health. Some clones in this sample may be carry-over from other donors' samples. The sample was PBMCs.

The CDR3 nucleotides are TGCGCCAGCAGTCCCAGACTAGCGGAGACCTCCTACGAGCAGTACTTC. It specifies CASSPRLAETSYEQYF. The chain uses TRBV5-1 and TRBJ2-7; 9 positions agree with TRBD2. CDR1 and CDR2 from the germline V gene are SGHRS and YFSETQ. V was pared by 5 bases and J by 0 bases, with 9 bases of the junction left unmatched. There are 16 residues in the CDR3.